These 13 T cell receptor beta chains came from one sample sequenced in a study of CD8 T cells in Susac syndrome. RNA totalling roughly 0.45 to 1 ug underwent reverse transcription with random hexamers. TCRdb independently ran MiXCR on the immunoSEQ multiplex PCR reads; one entry per CDR3 protein. The sample consists of about 130,000 distinct CDR3 sequences, over 85% of them appearing once. Sequences were obtained from CD8+ T cells from PBMCs. All receptors derive from a human donor with multiple sclerosis.

This chain uses TRBV9 with TRBJ1-3; no clear D gene. Germline V CDR1 and CDR2: SGDLS, YYNGEE. The CDR3 loop spans 19 amino acids. V dropped 0 bases and J dropped 0 bases, with 19 bases sitting between them. CDR3: CASSVAAGRLIASGNTIYF. DNA for the CDR3: TGTGCCAGCAGCGTAGCGGCAGGACGTCTTATCGCCTCTGGAAACACCATATATTTT.

This chain links TRBV5-1 with TRBJ2-1, with 10 bases fitting TRBD1. Germline V lookup: CDR1 SGHRS, CDR2 YFSETQ. The CDR3 length is 15 residues. J gave up 6 bases and V 6 bases, and 9 bases lay outside the gene matches. CDR3 DNA: TGCGCCAGCAACCCGGACAGGGGGGGTGGCAATGAGCAGTTCTTC. Translating gives CASNPDRGGGNEQFF.

V and J are TRBV2 and TRBJ2-1, with 10 bases lining up with TRBD2. This CDR3 contains 20 residues. J gave up 4 bases and V 8 bases, and 23 bases lay outside the gene matches. Germline CDR1 reads SNHLY; CDR2 reads FYNNEI. This chain's CDR3 is CASSYPQAALAGGPYNEQFF. The CDR3 region has the DNA TGTGCCAGCTCCTACCCCCAGGCAGCCTTAGCGGGAGGACCGTACAATGAGCAGTTCTTC. The full variable domain, with the rest looked up from reference TRBV2 and TRBJ2-1, is EPEVTQTPSHQVTQMGQEVILRCVPISNHLYFYWYRQILGQKVEFLVSFYNNEISEKSEIFDDQFSVERPDGSNFTLKIRSTKLEDSAMYFCASSYPQAALAGGPYNEQFFGPGTRLTVL.

This clonotype was seen once. The chain joins TRBV6-1 to TRBJ2-6; TRBD2 might be the D (5 bases). CDR3 length: 17 amino acids. The V end was cut by 7 bases, the J end by 3 bases, with 19 bases between. Germline V lookup: CDR1 MNHNS, CDR2 SASEGT. Here the CDR3 reads CASTGAGESFGANVLTF. DNA for the CDR3: TGTGCCAGCACCGGCGCTGGGGAGTCTTTTGGGGCCAACGTCCTGACTTTC.

V is TRBV14 and J is TRBJ1-4; D unresolved. Deletions cut 2 bases from V and 2 bases from J, with 12 bases between. In germline, CDR1 is SGHDN, CDR2 FVKESK. This CDR3 is 16 amino acids long. The CDR3 nucleotides are TGTGCCAGCAGCCAACCGCGAGGGAGCACTAATGAAAAACTGTTTTTT. Protein sequence: CASSQPRGSTNEKLFF.

The chain carries TRBV24-1 and TRBJ2-2; D possibly corresponds to TRBD2 (6 bases). Trimming pared 1 base from V and 0 bases from J, leaving 11 bases between. CDR1 is KGHDR and CDR2 is SFDVKD in the germline V gene. The CDR3 consists of 17 residues. This CDR3 is CATSDFASATNTGELFF. The CDR3 DNA follows: TGTGCCACCAGTGATTTCGCTAGCGCGACGAACACCGGGGAGCTGTTTTTT.

This clonotype came up once. The gene calls are TRBV24-1 and TRBJ1-2; 9 positions match TRBD1. V gave up 5 bases and J gave up 5 bases; unmatched junction bases: 5. Germline V gene data show CDR1 as KGHDR and CDR2 as SFDVKD. The CDR3 covers 14 residues. CDR3 loop: CATSGPGQGYGYTF. The DNA of the CDR3 is TGTGCCACCAGTGGGCCGGGACAGGGATATGGCTACACCTTC.

The V and J genes are TRBV11-2 and TRBJ2-1, with D unclear. CDR3 length: 13 residues. Germline CDR1 reads SGHAT; CDR2 reads FQNNGV. Trimming took 5 bases from V and 0 from J, leaving 5 bases between them. CDR3: CASSDGSYNEQFF. For the CDR3, the DNA is TGTGCCAGCAGCGACGGCTCCTACAATGAGCAGTTCTTC.

The genes are TRBV20-1 and TRBJ2-2; no definite D call. Trimming cost V 0 bases and J 7 bases, with 6 bases left between them. This CDR3 comprises 12 residues. Germline V gene lookup returns CDR1 DFQATT and CDR2 SNEGSKA (reference sequence). The CDR3 spells CSARDGRGELFF. The CDR3 DNA sequence: TGCAGTGCTAGAGATGGTCGCGGGGAGCTGTTTTTT.

CDR3 nucleotide sequence: TGCAGCGTTGAGGGACTAGCGGGAGGGCCGGGCACAGATACGCAGTATTTT. It is translated as CSVEGLAGGPGTDTQYF. V and J are TRBV29-1 and TRBJ2-3; 16 bases are a match to TRBD2. Germline CDR1 SQVTM, CDR2 ANQGSEA. V was clipped by 3 bases and J by 1 base; unmatched bases: 4. The CDR3 is made up of 17 amino acids.

The chain combines TRBV2 with TRBJ2-2; TRBD2 aligns across 10 bases. The V and J ends lost 6 bases and 4 bases, in that order; junction bases with no gene match: 8. The CDR3 contains 16 residues. Germline loops: CDR1 SNHLY, CDR2 FYNNEI. The CDR3 loop is CASRRSGRDPTGELFF. The CDR3 DNA is TGTGCCAGCAGGAGGAGCGGGAGGGATCCCACCGGGGAGCTGTTTTTT.

The V gene is TRBV7-9, the J gene TRBJ2-2; D not resolved. Trimming removed 2 bases at V and 5 bases at J, with 18 bases between. CDR3 length: 17 amino acids. In germline, CDR1 is SEHNR, CDR2 FQNEAQ (reference sequence). CDR3 nucleotide sequence: TGTGCCAGCAGCTTACCCGCTGGGCTTGGGTGGACCGGGGAGCTGTTTTTT. Its translation is CASSLPAGLGWTGELFF. The full variable domain, in which reference TRBV7-9 and TRBJ2-2 provide the parts outside the CDR3, is DTGVSQNPRHKITKRGQNVTFRCDPISEHNRLYWYRQTLGQGPEFLTYFQNEAQLEKSRLLSDRFSAERPKGSFSTLEIQRTEQGDSAMYLCASSLPAGLGWTGELFFGEGSRLTVL.

The genes are TRBV28 and TRBJ2-7, with D possibly called TRBD1 or TRBD2 (5 bases each). Germline CDR1 is MDHEN and CDR2 is SYDVKM. Trimming shortened V by 6 bases and J by 3 bases, and 30 bases separated the two germline ends. The CDR3 consists of 19 residues. The CDR3 bases are TGTGCCAGCAGCCGCAGAAACTCGGGACCACCCTTCGTCTACTACGAGCAGTACTTC. This gives the protein CASSRRNSGPPFVYYEQYF.